These T cell receptor beta chains were read from a single sample in a study of graft-versus-host responses after intestinal transplantation. Assay used: immunoSEQ multiplex PCR; TCRdb lists only in-frame clones, some missing. The sample has roughly 28,000 clones; nearly 90% are singletons. The sequences come from PBMCs, collected about 15 months after intestinal transplantation. Source of these receptors: a human patient who received an intestinal transplant, so some T cells may come from the graft donor. CDR3s leave out the opening cysteine and the closing phenylalanine or tryptophan. D genes are given only for firm matches. Size tells how often a clone was seen (once, few, many) or the class of an expanded clone, and some rows leave it out.

size | D | V | length | CDR3
- | - | TRBV6-6 | 12 | ASSPGALRDPQY
- | TRBD1 | TRBV6-6 | 13 | ASSPTGGRTGELF
- | TRBD1 | TRBV7-3 | 13 | ASRIPGQGNDEQY
- | TRBD2 | TRBV5-1 | 14 | ASRHLAGAEAGELF
- | - | TRBV11-2 | 18 | ASSLDPVIPHRVMNTEAF
- | - | TRBV7-2 | 13 | ASSPQVGNTGELF
- | - | TRBV7-3 | 9 | ASSTGDTQY
- | - | TRBV27 | 11 | ASSFGGNQPQH
few | - | TRBV19 | 10 | ASIEGGTEAF
- | - | TRBV6-1 | 14 | ASSELPLVAADTQY
- | TRBD2 | TRBV6-1 | 17 | ASSEGGGAAGVLYNEQF
- | TRBD1 | TRBV4-1 | 12 | ASRPDREWNEQY
- | - | TRBV10-2 | 11 | ASLPKGNEKLF
- | - | TRBV7-9 | 9 | ASGSFYEQY
- | - | TRBV21-1 | 16 | AKVGGVGPDNNTGELF
- | - | TRBV10-2 | 14 | ASTPKRGDLRDTQY
- | - | TRBV9 | 11 | ASSVELNTEAF
- | TRBD1 | TRBV9 | 14 | ASSAAPGQGLPKAF
- | - | TRBV11-2 | 12 | ASSSGSFGGEAF
- | - | TRBV5-4 | 12 | ASSFHGGFYEQY
- | - | TRBV5-5 | 15 | ASSLYFGGSKHPEAF
- | - | TRBV11-3 | 14 | ASSLGTHPGTDTQY
- | - | TRBV6-6 | 9 | ASKGAPEAF
- | TRBD1 | TRBV12-5 | 15 | ASGLVPNGQGTRAQY
- | - | TRBV29-1 | 9 | SAGWGTEAF
- | - | TRBV4-3 | 11 | ASSPDSGNEQF
- | TRBD1 | TRBV15 | 14 | ATSGRDSSYTDTQY
- | - | TRBV21-1 | 13 | ASSKDRGSNYGYT
- | TRBD1 | TRBV5-3 | 14 | ARSPFRDRETYEQY
- | - | TRBV19 | 10 | ASSILRGGYT
- | TRBD2 | TRBV4-3 | 14 | ASSQDSSGNYNEQF
- | - | TRBV2 | 10 | ASSQPVQPQH
- | TRBD2 | TRBV11-1 | 12 | ASSLGPLAGEQF
- | - | TRBV4-3 | 13 | ASSQDATGNYEQY
- | - | TRBV5-6 | 11 | ASSLGTDNEQF
- | - | TRBV7-9 | 10 | ASSLDREKLF
- | - | TRBV6-1 | 9 | ASPGSYEQY
once | TRBD1 | TRBV5-6 | 13 | ASSLRDRGYYEQY
- | TRBD1 | TRBV5-1 | 12 | ASSLGQGLGEAF
- | - | TRBV7-9 | 14 | ASSLWGGEYQETQY
- | - | TRBV7-2 | 12 | ASSPGTSTDTQY
- | - | TRBV5-1 | 10 | ASSLAGGEAF
- | - | TRBV6-5 | 13 | ASSYGTLVADTQY
- | - | TRBV5-1 | 14 | ASSLDAAGVGNTIY
- | - | TRBV19 | 12 | ASSSAGRLNEQF
- | - | TRBV6-1 | 10 | ASSHVNTEAF
- | - | TRBV4-1 | 10 | ASSQDREELF